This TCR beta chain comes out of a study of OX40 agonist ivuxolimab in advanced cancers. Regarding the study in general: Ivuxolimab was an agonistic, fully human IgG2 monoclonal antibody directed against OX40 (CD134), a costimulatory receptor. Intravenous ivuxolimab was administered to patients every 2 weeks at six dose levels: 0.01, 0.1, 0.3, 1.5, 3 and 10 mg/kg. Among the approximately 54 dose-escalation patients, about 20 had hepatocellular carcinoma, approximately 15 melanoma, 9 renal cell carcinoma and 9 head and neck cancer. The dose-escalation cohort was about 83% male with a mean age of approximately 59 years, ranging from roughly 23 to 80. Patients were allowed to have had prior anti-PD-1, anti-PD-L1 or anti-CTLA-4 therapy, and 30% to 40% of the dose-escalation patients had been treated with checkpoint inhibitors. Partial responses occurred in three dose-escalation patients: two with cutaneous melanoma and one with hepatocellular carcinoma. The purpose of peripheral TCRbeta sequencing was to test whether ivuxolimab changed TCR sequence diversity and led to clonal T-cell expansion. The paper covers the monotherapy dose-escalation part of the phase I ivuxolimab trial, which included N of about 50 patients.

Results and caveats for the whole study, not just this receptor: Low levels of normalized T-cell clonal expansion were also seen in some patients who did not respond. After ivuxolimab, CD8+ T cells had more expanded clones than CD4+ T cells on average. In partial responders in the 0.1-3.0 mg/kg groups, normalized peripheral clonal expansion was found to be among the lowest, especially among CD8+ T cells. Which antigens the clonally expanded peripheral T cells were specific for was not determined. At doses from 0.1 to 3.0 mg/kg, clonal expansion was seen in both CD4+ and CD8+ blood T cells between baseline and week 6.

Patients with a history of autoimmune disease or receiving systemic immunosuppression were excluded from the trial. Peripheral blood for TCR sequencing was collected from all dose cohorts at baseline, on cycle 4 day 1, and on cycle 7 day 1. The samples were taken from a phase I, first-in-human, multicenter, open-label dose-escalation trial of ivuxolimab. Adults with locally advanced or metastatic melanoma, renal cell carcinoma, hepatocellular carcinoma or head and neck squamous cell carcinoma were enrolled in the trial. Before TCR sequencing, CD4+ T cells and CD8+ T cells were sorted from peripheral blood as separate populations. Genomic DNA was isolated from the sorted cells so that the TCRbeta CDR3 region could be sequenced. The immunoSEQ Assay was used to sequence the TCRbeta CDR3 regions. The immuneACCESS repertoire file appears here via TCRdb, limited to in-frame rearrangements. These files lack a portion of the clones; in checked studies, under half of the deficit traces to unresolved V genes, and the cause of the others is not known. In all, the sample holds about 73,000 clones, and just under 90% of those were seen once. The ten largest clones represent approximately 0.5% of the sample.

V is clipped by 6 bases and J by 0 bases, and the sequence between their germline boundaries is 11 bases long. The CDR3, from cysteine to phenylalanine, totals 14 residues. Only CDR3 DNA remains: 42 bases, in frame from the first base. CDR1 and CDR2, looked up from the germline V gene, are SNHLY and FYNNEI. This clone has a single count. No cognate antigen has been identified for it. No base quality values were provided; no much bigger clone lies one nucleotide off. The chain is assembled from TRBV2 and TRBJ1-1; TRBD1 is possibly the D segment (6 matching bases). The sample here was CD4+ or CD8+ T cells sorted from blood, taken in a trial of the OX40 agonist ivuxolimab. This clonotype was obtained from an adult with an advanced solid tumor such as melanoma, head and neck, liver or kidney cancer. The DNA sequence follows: TGTGCCAGCAGAGGGGGGATAATGAACACTGAAGCTTTCTTT. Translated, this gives CASRGGIMNTEAFF. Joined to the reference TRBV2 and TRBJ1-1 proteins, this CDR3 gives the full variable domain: EPEVTQTPSHQVTQMGQEVILRCVPISNHLYFYWYRQILGQKVEFLVSFYNNEISEKSEIFDDQFSVERPDGSNFTLKIRSTKLEDSAMYFCASRGGIMNTEAFFGQGTRLTVV.